The T cell receptor (beta chain) under discussion was sequenced for a study of human T cells and chemical hapten exposure. Study as a whole: TCR yields per sample varied mostly from small pooled library volume differences. Study conclusions and caveats: There was no change with DPC sensitization in TCRs above 1 in 1000 frequency.

Time point described: patch test 3, about 24 weeks after DPC sensitization. Treatment in this sample: therapeutic diphenylcyclopropenone sensitization with weekly scalp DPC. This clonotype was counted between two and nine times. Antigen unknown. TCRdb ran MiXCR on the RACE reads and lists one entry per CDR3 protein. The sample has approximately 86,000 distinct CDR3 sequences; 11% are singletons. V lost 1 base, J lost 0 bases, and 13 bases lay in between. The CDR3 contains 17 residues. The germline gives CDR1 SGHTA, CDR2 FQGNSA. The clonotype comes from a woman in her 30s with alopecia areata. Some clones in this sample may be carry-over from other donors' samples. The sequencing here drew on whole blood, taken in connection with sensitization to the hapten diphenylcyclopropenone (DPC). This sequence joins TRBV7-2 and TRBJ1-3; no clear D. The CDR3 reads CASSLVSGGRSGNTIYF. CDR3 sequence (DNA): TGTGCCAGCAGCTTAGTTTCCGGCGGACGCTCTGGAAACACCATATATTTT.